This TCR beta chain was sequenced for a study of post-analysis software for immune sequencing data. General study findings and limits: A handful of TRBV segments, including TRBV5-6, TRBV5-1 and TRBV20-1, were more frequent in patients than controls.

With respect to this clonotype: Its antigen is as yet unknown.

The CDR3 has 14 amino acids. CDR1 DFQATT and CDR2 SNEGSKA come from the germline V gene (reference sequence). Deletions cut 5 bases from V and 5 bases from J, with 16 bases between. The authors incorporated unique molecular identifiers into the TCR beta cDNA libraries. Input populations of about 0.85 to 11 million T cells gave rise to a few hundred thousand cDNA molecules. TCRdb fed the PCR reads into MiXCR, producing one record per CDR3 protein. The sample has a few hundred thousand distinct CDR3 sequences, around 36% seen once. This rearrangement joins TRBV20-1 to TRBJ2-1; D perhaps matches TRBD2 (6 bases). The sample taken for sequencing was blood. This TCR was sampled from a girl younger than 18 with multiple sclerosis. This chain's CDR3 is CSAPVPGGDNEQFF. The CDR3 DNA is TGCAGTGCTCCCGTACCCGGCGGGGACAATGAGCAGTTCTTC.